The source of this T cell receptor beta chain is a study of human T cells and chemical hapten exposure. Time point meaning: patch test 2, 6 weeks after DPC sensitization. Treatment indicated: therapeutic diphenylcyclopropenone sensitization with weekly scalp DPC. Whole blood that had not been fractionated was the source of extracted total RNA. Under the authors' procedure: Between about 20,000 and 750,000 TCRs appeared in each sample, and the median stood at 95,638. Each CDR3 protein is one row after TCRdb ran MiXCR on the RACE reads. The V and J calls, along with clone size, are taken from TCRdb and not from the paper's own processing. The repertoire holds 35,000 to 50,000 distinct CDR3 sequences, with approximately 9.6% as singletons. Specimen: whole blood, collected in connection with sensitization to the hapten diphenylcyclopropenone (DPC). This receptor was identified in a young woman with alopecia areata. Some clones in this sample may be carry-over from other donors' samples.

The CDR3 is CATAGAPGTDTQYF. The CDR3 bases are TGTGCCACCGCGGGGGCGCCGGGGACAGATACGCAGTATTTT. The rearrangement joins TRBV24-1 to TRBJ2-3; D may be TRBD2 (7 bases). Germline V CDR1 and CDR2: KGHDR, SFDVKD. This CDR3 spans 14 amino acids. V was cut by 9 bases and J by 3 bases, with 15 bases left in between.